This is a list of T cell receptor beta chains from one sample in a study of T cells in Graves' hyperthyroidism and ophthalmopathy. MiXCR, run by TCRdb on the multiplex PCR reads, gives a single entry per CDR3 protein. This table holds about 130,000 distinct CDR3 sequences, approximately 20% found once. The sample taken for sequencing was blood. All receptors come from a woman aged 50 to 60 with Graves' hyperthyroidism that later progressed to Graves' ophthalmopathy. Both conserved end residues are part of each CDR3. Fields, in order: J gene, V gene, D gene, CDR3 protein. The D gene is left open where the match is weak.

J gene: TRBJ1-2
V gene: TRBV2
D gene: NA
CDR3 protein: CASDGQNNYGYTF

J gene: TRBJ1-2
V gene: TRBV12-3/TRBV12-4
D gene: NA
CDR3 protein: CASSLDIQRTYGYTF

J gene: TRBJ2-5
V gene: TRBV7-2
D gene: NA
CDR3 protein: CASSLYRYSAETQYF

J gene: TRBJ2-3
V gene: TRBV5-4
D gene: TRBD2
CDR3 protein: CASSGRGLSTDTQYF

J gene: TRBJ1-1
V gene: TRBV27
D gene: NA
CDR3 protein: CASTKIPGRGTEAFF

J gene: TRBJ1-1
V gene: TRBV7-8
D gene: NA
CDR3 protein: CASSLALTGNTEAFF

J gene: TRBJ1-2
V gene: TRBV30
D gene: NA
CDR3 protein: CAWSLGIYGYTF

J gene: TRBJ1-5
V gene: TRBV6-4
D gene: NA
CDR3 protein: CASIGAGDSNQPQHF

J gene: TRBJ2-1
V gene: TRBV5-1
D gene: NA
CDR3 protein: CASSLGPGVYNEQFF

J gene: TRBJ2-7
V gene: TRBV6-2/TRBV6-3
D gene: TRBD2
CDR3 protein: CASRTSGRLTYEQYF

J gene: TRBJ1-5
V gene: TRBV20-1
D gene: NA
CDR3 protein: CSANPPGPYQPQHF

J gene: TRBJ2-3
V gene: TRBV14
D gene: TRBD2
CDR3 protein: CASSPTIAGADTQYF

J gene: TRBJ1-6
V gene: TRBV30
D gene: NA
CDR3 protein: CAWSAVTRDSPLHF

J gene: TRBJ1-4
V gene: TRBV18
D gene: NA
CDR3 protein: CASSPDGATNEKLFF

J gene: TRBJ2-5
V gene: TRBV14
D gene: NA
CDR3 protein: CASSQQNQETQYF

J gene: TRBJ1-3
V gene: TRBV11-2
D gene: NA
CDR3 protein: CASSPPGASGNTIYF

J gene: TRBJ2-5
V gene: TRBV5-1
D gene: TRBD1
CDR3 protein: CASNSGQGWQETQYF

J gene: TRBJ2-3
V gene: TRBV11-2
D gene: TRBD2
CDR3 protein: CASSSPSGWTSASDTQYF

J gene: TRBJ1-2
V gene: TRBV15
D gene: TRBD1
CDR3 protein: CATSRDGTVAYYGYTF